Following are 27 T cell receptor beta chains from one sample sequenced in a study of T cell repertoires in cytomegalovirus infection. TCRdb independently ran MiXCR on the reads; one entry per CDR3 protein. The sample yields about 47,000 distinct CDR3 sequences, around 20% seen once. Their antigens remain unidentified. Sample: CD8+ T cells from cultured PBMCs, taken from culture after CMV antigen stimulation. These receptors were taken from a human donor in good health (CMV status not recorded). Some clones in this sample may be carry-over from other donors' samples.

This sequence joins TRBV7-2 and TRBJ2-1, with 10 nucleotides matching TRBD2. Germline V gene sequence: CDR1 SGHTA, CDR2 FQGNSA. CDR3 size: 17 residues. V trimming: 2 bases; J trimming: 2 bases; junction bases outside the gene matches: 6. In nucleotides, the CDR3 is TGTGCCAGCAGCTTACCCCTAGCGGGGGATACCTACAATGAGCAGTTCTTC. This sequence encodes CASSLPLAGDTYNEQFF.

A few counts support this clonotype. The chain couples TRBV12-3 or TRBV12-4 to TRBJ1-4; 10 bases fit TRBD1. The CDR3 loop spans 15 amino acids. Unmatched junction bases numbered 9, after V lost 6 bases and J lost 8 bases. The CDR3 region is CASSGQGGKKEKLFF. DNA of the CDR3: TGTGCCAGCAGCGGACAGGGGGGGAAAAAAGAAAAACTGTTTTTT.

The chain couples TRBV7-1 to TRBJ1-1; 7 nucleotides align to TRBD1. TRBV7-1 has ORF status, its function being uncertain. V was pared by 8 bases and J by 1 base, with 7 bases of the junction left unmatched. The length of the CDR3 is 14 residues. This chain's CDR3 is CASASWTGNTEAFF. CDR3 nucleotides: TGTGCCAGCGCGTCCTGGACAGGGAACACTGAAGCTTTCTTT.

In this sample, this clonotype turned up a few times. Here the CDR3 reads CASSYPSGANVLTF. The CDR3 DNA follows: TGTGCCAGCAGTTACCCGTCTGGGGCCAACGTCCTGACTTTC. The V call is TRBV6-6, the J call TRBJ2-6; unclear D gene. Germline V gene data show CDR1 as MNHNY and CDR2 as SVGAGI (reference sequence). The CDR3 is 14 residues long. V lost 2 bases, J lost 1 base, and 3 bases lay in between.

The V call is TRBV20-1, the J call TRBJ1-1; D gene unclear. CDR3 length equals 13 residues. Germline V CDR1 and CDR2: DFQATT, SNEGSKA (reference sequence). Trimming stripped 3 bases from V and 0 bases from J, with 8 bases between. CDR3 residues: CSARLGMNTEAFF. Here the CDR3 DNA reads TGCAGTGCTAGGTTGGGCATGAACACTGAAGCTTTCTTT.

The J gene is TRBJ1-4, the V gene TRBV7-9; D not certain. The germline V and J ends were trimmed by 1 base and 8 bases, with 5 bases remaining between them. Germline CDR1 SEHNR, CDR2 FQNEAQ (reference sequence). The CDR3 contains 12 residues. CDR3 nucleotides: TGTGCCAGCAGCTTAGATTACGAAAAACTGTTTTTT. Protein sequence: CASSLDYEKLFF.

This clonotype showed up just a few times. The chain uses TRBV20-1 and TRBJ2-7; 10 nucleotides align to TRBD2. This CDR3 contains 14 residues. Germline CDR1 reads DFQATT; CDR2 reads SNEGSKA (reference sequence). V gave up 3 bases and J gave up 3 bases; unmatched junction bases: 5. CDR3 sequence reads: CSASDTSGVYEQYF. Here the CDR3 DNA reads TGCAGTGCTAGCGATACTAGCGGGGTCTACGAGCAGTACTTC.

This chain joins TRBV6-2 or TRBV6-3 and TRBJ1-2; no clear D. CDR3 size: 13 residues. Looked up from germline, CDR1 is MNHEY and CDR2 is SVGEGT. V gave up 5 bases and J gave up 4 bases, with 11 bases separating them. This chain's CDR3 is CASSPGSGYGYTF. The CDR3 DNA reads TGTGCCAGCAGTCCGGGCTCCGGCTATGGCTACACCTTC.

This clonotype was found a few times. The rearrangement joins TRBV6-2 or TRBV6-3 to TRBJ1-1, with 10 bases matching TRBD1. CDR1 is MNHEY, CDR2 SVGEGT, per germline. V lost 6 bases and J lost 3; bases outside the gene matches: 10. CDR3 length: 16 residues. Written as DNA, the CDR3 is TGTGCCAGCAGCCCCACAGGACAGGGGGGGTACACTGAAGCTTTCTTT. Translating it yields CASSPTGQGGYTEAFF.

There are many counts of this clonotype. This chain joins TRBV12-3 or TRBV12-4 and TRBJ1-1; D remains ambiguous. This CDR3 region has 13 residues. V was clipped by 3 bases and J by 1 base, with 6 bases between them. The CDR3 is CASSLSPNTEAFF. For the CDR3, the DNA is TGTGCCAGCAGTTTGTCGCCGAACACTGAAGCTTTCTTT.

The V and J genes are TRBV5-1 and TRBJ2-3; 8 bases match TRBD2. Germline V lookup: CDR1 SGHRS, CDR2 YFSETQ. The CDR3 loop spans 17 amino acids. After removal of 0 bases from V and 3 bases from J, the junction contained 9 bases not matched to a gene. In DNA, the CDR3 is TGCGCCAGCAGCTTGGTGGGTAGCGGGGCTTCTACAGATACGCAGTATTTT. Protein sequence: CASSLVGSGASTDTQYF. Combining the CDR3 with reference TRBV5-1 and TRBJ2-3 gives the whole variable domain KAGVTQTPRYLIKTRGQQVTLSCSPISGHRSVSWYQQTPGQGLQFLFEYFSETQRNKGNFPGRFSGRQFSNSRSEMNVSTLELGDSALYLCASSLVGSGASTDTQYFGPGTRLTVL.

The chain has TRBV12-3 or TRBV12-4 and TRBJ2-5; 9 nucleotides line up with TRBD1. The junction had 13 bases not matched to a gene; V was cut back by 6 bases and J by 5 bases. The CDR3 runs to 16 residues. In DNA, the CDR3 is TGTGCCAGCAGCTTGACAGGGGGTATCTTAGGGGAGACCCAGTACTTC. Amino acids: CASSLTGGILGETQYF.

This chain links TRBV7-2 with TRBJ2-4, with 10 nucleotides matching TRBD2. This CDR3 has 13 residues. Germline assignment: CDR1 SGHTA and CDR2 FQGNSA. The trim removed 10 bases at V and 7 bases at J, leaving 7 bases unmatched. This chain's CDR3 is CATGLALGNIQYF. The CDR3 nucleotides are TGTGCCACGGGACTAGCGTTGGGGAACATTCAGTACTTC.

The chain has TRBV10-2 and TRBJ2-7; D is ambiguous. Trimming removed 3 bases from V and 2 bases from J, with 8 bases in between. The CDR3 runs 13 residues. From germline, CDR1 is WSHSY and CDR2 SAAADI. The CDR3 is CASSDMLAYEQYF. CDR3 sequence (DNA): TGCGCCAGCAGTGATATGTTAGCCTACGAGCAGTACTTC.

The CDR3 protein is CASSQGDRGNTIYF. Here the CDR3 DNA reads TGCGCCAGCAGCCAAGGGGACAGGGGAAACACCATATATTTT. The gene calls are TRBV4-1 and TRBJ1-3; 8 bases map to TRBD1. V gave up 1 base and J gave up 4 bases; unmatched junction bases: 0. Germline V gene data show CDR1 as MGHRA and CDR2 as YSYEKL. This CDR3 region has 14 residues.

The chain recombines TRBV7-9 with TRBJ1-2, with 9 bases lining up with TRBD1. Trimming cost V 0 bases and J 5 bases; bases outside gene matches: 4. Per germline, CDR1 SEHNR and CDR2 FQNEAQ (reference sequence). The CDR3 contains 15 residues. The CDR3 region has the DNA TGTGCCAGCAGCTTAGCGGGACAGGGAACTTATGGCTACACCTTC. Amino acids: CASSLAGQGTYGYTF. Looking up the rest from reference TRBV7-9 and TRBJ1-2 gives the full variable domain: DTGVSQNPRHKITKRGQNVTFRCDPISEHNRLYWYRQTLGQGPEFLTYFQNEAQLEKSRLLSDRFSAERPKGSFSTLEIQRTEQGDSAMYLCASSLAGQGTYGYTFGSGTRLTVV.

This clonotype was seen only a few times. The rearrangement links TRBV19 to TRBJ2-7; TRBD1 agrees at 10 bases. Unmatched junction bases numbered 5, after V lost 3 bases and J lost 0 bases. The V gene's germline CDR1 is LNHDA and CDR2 SQIVND (reference sequence). The CDR3 consists of 16 residues. The CDR3 DNA sequence: TGTGCCAGTAGTATCGGGACAGGGGAACTCTCCTACGAGCAGTACTTC. Translated: CASSIGTGELSYEQYF.

The J gene is TRBJ1-5, the V gene TRBV5-5; 8 nucleotides align to TRBD1. Germline CDR1 is SGHKS and CDR2 is YYEKEE (reference sequence). V lost 4 bases to trimming and J lost 6 bases; unmatched junction nucleotides: 6. This CDR3 comprises 14 residues. CDR3 coding DNA: TGTGCCAGCAGCCCTGACAGGGGTCCTCAGCCCCAGCATTTT. This encodes CASSPDRGPQPQHF.

This clonotype was seen only once. The V and J genes are TRBV11-2 and TRBJ2-7, with D possibly being TRBD1 or TRBD2 (6 bases each). The CDR3 spans 14 residues. Germline values: CDR1 SGHAT, CDR2 FQNNGV. The germline V and J ends were trimmed by 5 bases and 2 bases, with 13 bases remaining between them. CDR3 nucleotides: TGTGCCAGCAGCCCCTGGAGGGGGGCCTACGAGCAGTACTTC. Its translation is CASSPWRGAYEQYF.

The chain links TRBV5-1 to TRBJ2-1; TRBD2 matches at 13 bases. V trimming: 5 bases; J trimming: 4 bases; junction bases outside the gene matches: 6. The CDR3 has 16 residues. Germline-derived CDR1 and CDR2 are SGHRS and YFSETQ. For the CDR3, the DNA is TGCGCCAGCAGACCTACTAGCGGGGGGGGTTACAATGAGCAGTTCTTC. Translation gives CASRPTSGGGYNEQFF.

This clonotype came up a few times. The V and J genes are TRBV7-2 and TRBJ2-3, with 9 positions matching TRBD1. V was pared by 5 bases and J by 0 bases, with 6 bases of the junction left unmatched. The CDR3 spans 16 residues. Germline lookup yields CDR1 SGHTA and CDR2 FQGNSA. The CDR3 here is CASSARQGGSTDTQYF. In nucleotides, the CDR3 is TGTGCCAGCAGCGCTCGACAGGGGGGAAGCACAGATACGCAGTATTTT.

This clonotype was counted only a few times. The chain employs TRBV14 and TRBJ2-3; D gene unclear. The CDR3 extends over 14 amino acids. Trimming cost V 4 bases and J 2 bases, with 10 bases left between them. Germline V lookup: CDR1 SGHDN, CDR2 FVKESK. The chain's CDR3 is CASSRREITDTQYF. For the CDR3, the DNA is TGTGCCAGCAGCCGTCGAGAGATCACAGATACGCAGTATTTT.

Only a few counts were recorded for this clonotype. The chain uses TRBV6-5 and TRBJ1-2; D gene unclear. Trimming cost V 2 bases and J 5 bases, with 9 bases left between them. Germline lookup yields CDR1 MNHEY and CDR2 SVGAGI. The CDR3 length is 13 residues. This CDR3 reads CASSYGEDYGYTF. The CDR3 nucleotides are TGTGCCAGCAGTTACGGGGAGGATTATGGCTACACCTTC.

This clonotype was observed a handful of times. The chain joins TRBV7-9 to TRBJ2-7; 9 nucleotides line up with TRBD1. CDR1 and CDR2 (germline): SEHNR, FQNEAQ (reference sequence). CDR3 length equals 15 residues. After removal of 4 bases from V and 2 bases from J, the junction contained 6 bases not matched to a gene. CDR3 DNA: TGTGCCAGCAGCTCCCGGGACAGGGAAACCTACGAGCAGTACTTC. Translated: CASSSRDRETYEQYF.

This clonotype was counted a few times. V and J are TRBV7-2 and TRBJ2-5, with 9 bases that match TRBD1. This CDR3 has 15 amino acids. Germline lookup yields CDR1 SGHTA and CDR2 FQGNSA. J was trimmed by 3 bases and V by 5 bases; bases with no gene match: 7. CDR3 sequence reads: CASSLSGTGKETQYF. The CDR3 DNA follows: TGTGCCAGCAGCCTTTCCGGGACAGGGAAAGAGACCCAGTACTTC.

This clonotype has at least ten counts. V and J are TRBV7-2 and TRBJ2-7, with a weak D call TRBD1 (6 bases). V shed 5 bases and J shed 3 bases, with 11 bases lying between them. The CDR3 is 13 amino acids. Germline V CDR1 and CDR2: SGHTA, FQGNSA. CDR3 sequence (DNA): TGTGCCAGCAGCACCCGGGACAACTACGAGCAGTACTTC. Its protein product is CASSTRDNYEQYF.

This sequence joins TRBV19 and TRBJ2-1, with D unclear. V lost 4 bases to trimming and J lost 0 bases, with 13 bases between them. The germline V gene has CDR1 LNHDA and CDR2 SQIVND (reference sequence). The CDR3 covers 16 residues. CDR3 in DNA: TGTGCCAGTAGTACTCGAAGGGAACGCTCCTACAATGAGCAGTTCTTC. Its translation: CASSTRRERSYNEQFF.